This T cell receptor beta chain was sequenced for a study of T-cell memory formation after mild COVID-19. General study points: The second-wave clones peaking on day 37 were not confirmed as SARS-CoV-2-specific.

Per the germline V gene, CDR1 is LNHDA and CDR2 is SQIVND (reference sequence). V lost 3 bases and J lost 2; bases outside the gene matches: 8. This CDR3 has 16 amino acids. TCRdb reprocessed the 5' RACE reads with MiXCR, giving one entry per CDR3 protein. The data show roughly 40,000 distinct CDR3 sequences, around 6.1% seen once. As regards this clonotype: Antigen: not known.

This sequence was found in an adult who had mild COVID-19 (a few samples of this study predate the infection). Cell type and time point are not known. The source material was PBMCs or a T cell subset sorted from them (not recorded which). This chain joins TRBV19 and TRBJ2-7; 9 bases align to TRBD2. In nucleotides, the CDR3 is TGTGCCAGTAGTATGAGGACTAGCGCTACGACCTACGAGCAGTACTTC. Protein product: CASSMRTSATTYEQYF.